This T cell receptor (beta chain) derives from a study of regulatory T cells in long-lasting Graves disease (dated by TCRdb to the early 2020s). Regarding the study in general: Newly diagnosed Graves' disease patients had taken antithyroid drugs for less than 3 months. A total of about 33 samples were covered by TCR sequencing, comprising 13 persistent and roughly 20 newly diagnosed Graves' disease patients. The study was conducted in China and was registered as a clinical trial. This study used TCR sequencing and RNA sequencing of peripheral blood to compare persistent Graves' disease patients against newly diagnosed Graves' disease patients.

The time point label corresponds to: newly diagnosed GD, antithyroid drugs for less than 3 months. RNA was extracted from PBMCs in TRIzol for both TCR sequencing and RNA sequencing. Graves' disease was diagnosed according to American Thyroid Association guidelines. Recruitment of patients was carried out at an endocrinology department in Xi'an, China. From each patient, approximately 9 milliliters of peripheral blood was collected into an EDTA anticoagulant tube. PBMCs were isolated by Ficoll Paque Plus density gradient separation without further T cell sorting. An Agilent 2100 Bioanalyzer and agarose gel were used to check RNA quality, and a NanoDrop 2000 was used to measure RNA concentration. Trimming at the junction amounts to 10 bases on V and 2 bases on J, and the germline ends lie 11 bases apart. The CDR3 numbers 12 residues from cysteine through phenylalanine. The CDR3 DNA has 36 bases and is translated from base 1. The germline V gene provides CDR1 SGHTA and CDR2 FQGNSA.

Library preparation employed multiplex PCR. TCRdb records Illumina HiSeq 4000 as the sequencer. To build TCR beta libraries, CDR3 regions were amplified by Arm-PCR using iRepertoire HTBI primers. PCR products were gel purified before sequencing. Concerning the study's data processing: Gene usage analysis of CDR3 amino acid clonotypes used the 62 TRBV and some 15 TRBJ segments found across samples. COPE and FqMerger were used to merge the filtered high-quality paired reads into contigs. BLAST was used to align contigs to IMGT TRBV, TRBD and TRBJ reference genes, and CDR3 was defined according to IMGT. Any clonotype with a frequency above 0.1% was counted as a highly expanded clone. Shannon entropy was used to measure repertoire diversity, and the Gini coefficient was used to measure V-J evenness. A clonotype found in more than one individual was treated as public. Starting from the raw public reads, TCRdb applied fastp trimming at Q25, assembled clones with MiXCR and retained in-frame beta chains. Rows are unified per CDR3 protein, each entry keeping the most common DNA and genes. TCRdb assigned the V and J calls; the authors' analysis was not used. Counted in this sample were hundreds of thousands of distinct CDR3 sequences; roughly 15% of them appeared once. The ten top clones hold under 20% of the sample.

This clonotype was counted only a few times. The specificity of this receptor is unknown. Base qualities are not provided; no much larger clone lies one nucleotide away. General conclusions and limits of the study: The study examined only peripheral blood because the primary lesion, thyroid tissue, could not be accessed. A larger number of public clonotypes was shared among persistent patients (approximately 3,000) than among newly diagnosed patients (roughly 1,000). Lower TCR Shannon entropy and fewer highly expanded clones were observed in persistent Graves' disease patients than in newly diagnosed patients, which suggested clonal expansion. TRBV28, TRBJ1-2 and TRBJ2-5 were preferentially used in persistent disease, while TRBV20-1 and TRBJ2-1 were favored in newly diagnosed disease. The authors acknowledged the small sample size as a limitation that may reduce accuracy. Only the TCR beta chain was sequenced and analyzed.

This sample also belongs to another study, concerning T cells in Graves' hyperthyroidism and ophthalmopathy. Per the second study: A patient counted as having stable Graves' hyperthyroidism if no progression to ophthalmopathy occurred over 18 months of follow-up. Hyperthyroidism patients were newly diagnosed, with disease duration under 2 months, and aged 18 to 65 years. Exclusion was applied to patients with uncontrolled infections, other autoimmune diseases, pregnancy or lactation. Diagnoses were based on clinical symptoms, serum thyroxine and TRAb, thyroid ultrasound and orbital computed tomography. The first round of RT-PCR for the TCR CDR3 was performed with the HTBI primer set and the Qiagen OneStep RT-PCR kit. Blood samples also contained most of the expanded thyroid clonotypes (frequency above 0.001), which suggests that blood repertoires may reflect thyroid immune responses. In cross-validation, a model built on a 13 V-J signature told ophthalmopathy apart from stable hyperthyroidism with 85% to 90% sensitivity and about 81% specificity, and in testing the same model reached 80%/75%. In validation, the model predicted progression to ophthalmopathy with 60% to 71% sensitivity and 72% to 75% specificity, a median of 6.5 months before onset. To identify distinguishing TCR V-J signatures, a discovery cohort of roughly 100 patients was used, comprising 43 with Graves' ophthalmopathy and some 60 with stable Graves' hyperthyroidism. An independent validation cohort of fewer than 20 hyperthyroidism patients and more than 15 patients who later progressed to ophthalmopathy tested prospective prediction of ophthalmopathy. The 75 to 100 discovery patients were divided at random into training and test sets in a 7:3 ratio. In more than 5 Graves' hyperthyroidism patients, the study also compared T-cell repertoires from thyroid tissue with T-cell repertoires from blood. After sampling, hyperthyroidism patients received methimazole starting at 30 mg daily, and ophthalmopathy patients received high-dose intravenous methylprednisolone. Libraries were constructed in a second round of multiplex PCR, after which size selection and purification were carried out. Libraries were sequenced paired-end with 100 bp reads on an Illumina HiSeq2000. SOAPnuke was used to process the raw data, with reads discarded if the reads contained adapters or uncalled bases, had a mean Phred below 15, or lacked an exact constant-primer or identifier match. COPE v1.2.5 was used to merge the high-quality paired reads, and each unique nucleotide sequence was defined as a clonotype. Clonotypes were aligned to IMGT TRBV, TRBD and TRBJ reference segments using MiTCR v1.1. The analysis was restricted to V-J combinations with a frequency above 0.0001, which together covered roughly 99% of the repertoires. The TCS score was defined as the ratio of F50 (clonal expansion) to E x V (chaos), calculated using BLOSUM62-based TCRdist between CDR3 peptides within each V-J. Welch's t-statistics and random forest reduced approximately 520 V-J features to around 14, which were used in a naive Bayes classifier (R e1071). Sample size was not statistically predetermined, and blinding of investigators to group allocation was not performed. The paper reports TCR Vbeta CDR3 sequencing of 140 or so peripheral blood samples: 40 to 45 ophthalmopathy, under 80 hyperthyroidism and approximately 17 progressor patients.

The sequence links TRBV7-2 to TRBJ2-5; a tentative D match to TRBD2 spans 5 bases. This specimen consisted of peripheral blood mononuclear cells (PBMCs), obtained at new diagnosis, from a patient treated with antithyroid drugs. The sequence was obtained from a woman in her thirties with Graves disease. Donor details come from another sample of the same person, matched by shared clones. The CDR3 loop reads CANRGNQETQYF. The bases are TGTGCCAACCGGGGAAATCAAGAGACCCAGTACTTC.